This TCR beta chain was identified during a study of T cells in Graves' hyperthyroidism and ophthalmopathy. TCR beta CDR3 regions were amplified from RNA. The HTBI primer set served for first-round RT-PCR of the TCR CDR3. One entry per CDR3 protein results from TCRdb running MiXCR on the multiplex PCR reads. The repertoire holds 500,000 to 750,000 distinct CDR3 sequences, with less than 20% as singletons. CDR1 is SGDLS and CDR2 is YYNGEE in the germline V gene. V dropped 1 base and J dropped 3 bases, with 13 bases sitting between them. The CDR3 contains 15 residues. The table lists this clonotype with many counts. The study left out patients who had uncontrolled infection, other autoimmune disease, pregnancy or lactation.

The gene calls are TRBV9 and TRBJ1-2, with D perhaps matching TRBD1 (6 bases). This TCR was recovered from a woman in her 30s with Graves' hyperthyroidism. The specimen sequenced was blood. CDR3 sequence reads: CASSVSNREHYGYTF. CDR3 bases: TGTGCCAGCAGCGTATCAAACAGGGAGCACTATGGCTACACCTTC.